Each of the 10 T cell receptor beta chains below was sequenced from the same sample in a study of T cell repertoires in cytomegalovirus infection. Each CDR3 protein gets one entry after TCRdb re-called the reads with MiXCR. The sample comprises almost 500,000 distinct CDR3 sequences, about 11% of which are singletons, and about 9.4% rests with the top ten. The sequenced material came from PBMCs. These receptors all come from a human donor in good health (CMV status not recorded). Some clones in this sample may be carry-over from other donors' samples.

The rearrangement uses TRBV28 and TRBJ1-6; 7 positions match TRBD1. The CDR3 sequence is 17 residues long. The V and J ends lost 2 bases and 1 base, in that order; junction bases with no gene match: 5. The germline gives CDR1 MDHEN, CDR2 SYDVKM. The CDR3 is CASSLRQGGSYNSPLHF. CDR3 DNA: TGTGCCAGCAGTTTAAGACAGGGTGGTTCCTATAATTCACCCCTCCACTTT.

The rearrangement links TRBV15 to TRBJ2-7, with 8 positions matching TRBD2. This CDR3 comprises 15 residues. The V gene end was trimmed by 0 bases and the J gene end by 3 bases; junction bases not matched to a gene: 4. The germline V gene has CDR1 LNHNV and CDR2 YYDKDF (reference sequence). CDR3 nucleotide sequence: TGTGCCACCAGCAGAGATCCGGGACTAGTCTACGAGCAGTACTTC. As protein: CATSRDPGLVYEQYF.

This chain links TRBV30 with TRBJ1-5; TRBD1 aligns across 8 bases. CDR1 and CDR2 (germline): GTSNPN, SVGIG (reference sequence). The CDR3 runs 17 residues. Trimming took 4 bases from V and 1 from J; bases not matched to a gene: 12. The CDR3 bases are TGTGCCTGGACCCCGACGACAGGGGTGGAGAGCAATCAGCCCCAGCATTTT. Translation gives CAWTPTTGVESNQPQHF.

V and J are TRBV24-1 and TRBJ2-5; possibly TRBD2 for D (7 bases). From germline, CDR1 is KGHDR and CDR2 SFDVKD. Trimming removed 7 bases from V and 2 bases from J, with 10 bases in between. CDR3 length equals 13 residues. The chain's CDR3 is CATRGRGQETQYF. For the CDR3, the DNA is TGTGCCACCAGGGGGAGGGGGCAAGAGACCCAGTACTTC.

This clonotype was detected many times. The chain employs TRBV11-2 and TRBJ2-7, with D perhaps being TRBD1 or TRBD2 (7 bases each). Germline lookup yields CDR1 SGHAT and CDR2 FQNNGV. Deletions cut 1 base from V and 3 bases from J, with 16 bases between. The CDR3 runs to 16 residues. The CDR3 spells CASSLGGRGPFYEQYF. CDR3 nucleotide sequence: TGTGCCAGCAGCTTAGGAGGGAGGGGGCCATTCTACGAGCAGTACTTC.

This clonotype was detected many times. The chain is built from TRBV18 and TRBJ1-4; TRBD1 matches 7 bases. After removal of 4 bases from V and 2 bases from J, the junction contained 4 bases not matched to a gene. The germline V gene has CDR1 KGHSH and CDR2 LQKENI. The CDR3 totals 15 residues. The CDR3 DNA reads as TGTGCCAGCTCACTGACACAGGGGACTAATGAAAAACTGTTTTTT. Translating it yields CASSLTQGTNEKLFF.

This clonotype was recorded at least ten times. The rearrangement joins TRBV18 to TRBJ2-1, with a weak D call TRBD2 (6 bases). V was shortened by 3 bases and J by 3 bases, with 9 bases between the two germline ends. The CDR3 has 14 residues. In germline, CDR1 is KGHSH, CDR2 LQKENI. CDR3 amino acids: CASSPGGNYNEQFF. The CDR3 bases are TGTGCCAGCTCACCTGGGGGGAACTACAATGAGCAGTTCTTC.

The chain has TRBV7-9 and TRBJ2-1; D unclear. V was pared by 3 bases and J by 0 bases, with 15 bases between. The germline gives CDR1 SEHNR, CDR2 FQNEAQ (reference sequence). This CDR3 region has 17 residues. CDR3 in amino acids: CASSFVEGPRSYNEQFF. CDR3 sequence (DNA): TGTGCCAGCAGCTTTGTTGAAGGACCCCGCTCCTACAATGAGCAGTTCTTC.

This clonotype was seen at least ten times. The chain links TRBV30 to TRBJ1-1, with D unresolved. Germline V lookup: CDR1 GTSNPN, CDR2 SVGIG (reference sequence). This CDR3 region has 13 residues. Trimming cost V 1 base and J 1 base, with 7 bases left between them. CDR3 sequence (DNA): TGTGCCTGGAGTGACGGACGGAACACTGAAGCTTTCTTT. Translating gives CAWSDGRNTEAFF.

This clonotype was observed a few times. The V gene is TRBV27, the J gene TRBJ2-7; the match to TRBD1 covers 7 bases. Per germline, CDR1 MNHEY and CDR2 SMNVEV (reference sequence). The CDR3 totals 16 residues. V shed 0 bases and J 3 bases; nucleotides not matched to a gene: 8. As DNA, the CDR3 is TGTGCCAGCAGTTTATCCCCGCACAGGGGCGGCTACGAGCAGTACTTC. Translated: CASSLSPHRGGYEQYF.